This T cell receptor beta chain was profiled in a study of OX40 agonist ivuxolimab in advanced cancers. Study information: Patients were given ivuxolimab, an antibody that agonizes OX40 (CD134). Study-wide points: Doses of 0.1 to 3.0 mg/kg were accompanied by clonal expansion of CD4+ and CD8+ blood T cells by week 6. Partial responders dosed at 0.1-3.0 mg/kg displayed clonal expansion ranking among the lowest.

Germline V gives CDR1 SQVTM, CDR2 ANQGSEA. V lost 0 bases and J lost 9, with 21 bases in between. This CDR3 is built from 16 residues. Points on this clone: The antigen is not known.

The table came from immunoSEQ multiplex PCR; TCRdb's copy has only in-frame clones and leaves some out. The sample lists about 100,000 clones, approximately 95% seen once, with around 0.17% in the top ten. The sample was CD4+ or CD8+ T cells sorted from blood, taken in a trial of the OX40 agonist ivuxolimab. This chain joins TRBV29-1 and TRBJ2-1; D possibly corresponds to TRBD1 (6 bases). The TCR originated in an adult with an advanced solid tumor such as melanoma, head and neck, liver or kidney cancer. The CDR3 is CSVEDRPTRFRGEQFF. The CDR3 region has the DNA TGCAGCGTTGAAGATCGGCCTACTCGTTTCAGGGGTGAGCAGTTCTTC.